The 27 T cell receptor beta chains below were found in one sample sequenced in a study of technical replicates of blood from a few donors. Assay used: immunoSEQ multiplex PCR; TCRdb lists only in-frame clones, some missing. This sample yields 100,000 or so clones, of which approximately 93% are seen a single time; around 0.22% belongs to the top ten. Sequenced: T cells isolated from PBMCs. Source of these receptors: a human donor in good health.

J is TRBJ1-2 and V is TRBV29-1, with 7 bases aligning to TRBD1. The J segment lost 0 bases and the V segment lost 7 bases, leaving 5 bases of the junction unmatched. The CDR3 covers 13 residues. Germline V gene sequence: CDR1 SQVTM, CDR2 ANQGSEA. CDR3 in DNA: TGCAGCGGTAGGGACAGAACTAACTATGGCTACACCTTC. Amino acids: CSGRDRTNYGYTF.

The V and J genes are TRBV5-1 and TRBJ1-5; D gene ambiguous. The germline V gene encodes CDR1 SGHRS and CDR2 YFSETQ. The germline V and J ends were trimmed by 0 bases and 6 bases, with 10 bases remaining between them. The CDR3 runs 14 residues. The CDR3 DNA is TGCGCCAGCAGCTTGGGGAGGGAGGGTCAGCCCCAGCATTTT. This codes for CASSLGREGQPQHF.

The J gene is TRBJ2-1, the V gene TRBV5-4; tentatively, D is TRBD2 (7 bases). CDR1 and CDR2 from the germline V gene are SGHNT and YYREEE (reference sequence). CDR3 length: 16 residues. Trimming shortened V by 3 bases and J by 2 bases, and 15 bases separated the two germline ends. CDR3 sequence reads: CASSSNEGGPYNEQFF. The CDR3 DNA follows: TGTGCCAGCAGCTCGAATGAGGGGGGGCCCTACAATGAGCAGTTCTTC.

The rearrangement links TRBV6-1 to TRBJ2-3; a possible D gene is TRBD2 (5 bases). The germline CDR1 and CDR2 sequences are MNHNS and SASEGT. There are 13 residues in the CDR3. V lost 6 bases and J 0 bases, leaving 7 bases between the germline ends. The CDR3 here is CASRTGSTDTQYF. DNA for the CDR3: TGTGCCAGCAGGACGGGAAGCACAGATACGCAGTATTTT.

The chain uses TRBV5-1 and TRBJ1-6; D call uncertain. CDR1 is SGHRS and CDR2 is YFSETQ in the germline V gene. The ends were cut back, 4 bases at V and 9 bases at J, with 17 bases in the middle. There are 15 residues in the CDR3. Here the CDR3 reads CASSALDTISSPLHF. The CDR3, as DNA: TGCGCCAGCAGCGCCCTTGATACAATCTCTTCACCCCTCCACTTT.

The chain is built from TRBV25-1 and TRBJ2-7; a possible D gene is TRBD2 (7 bases). The CDR3 spans 15 residues. Germline V gene lookup returns CDR1 MGHDK and CDR2 SYGVNS. With 3 bases removed from V and 7 bases from J, the gap between germline ends came to 19 bases. The chain's CDR3 is CASSELRGASWEQYF. In DNA, the CDR3 is TGTGCCAGCAGTGAGCTCCGGGGGGCGTCTTGGGAGCAGTACTTC.

The CDR3 nucleotides are TGTGCCAGCGGTGAACCACTAGCCGGCACCGGGGAGCTGTTTTTT. Encoded protein: CASGEPLAGTGELFF. This chain uses TRBV5-6 with TRBJ2-2, with a possible D match to TRBD2 (6 bases). Trimming shortened V by 7 bases and J by 4 bases, and 17 bases separated the two germline ends. The CDR3 contains 15 residues. Germline V gene data show CDR1 as SGHDT and CDR2 as YYEEEE.

The chain employs TRBV7-4 and TRBJ2-7, with a tentative D call TRBD2 (6 bases). Germline V gives CDR1 SGHVT, CDR2 SQSDAQ. Deletions cut 5 bases from V and 0 bases from J, with 14 bases between. This CDR3 spans 15 amino acids. CDR3: CASSLGGAPSYEQYF. The CDR3 DNA follows: TGTGCCAGCAGCCTCGGGGGTGCTCCCTCCTACGAGCAGTACTTC.

This clone was counted a single time. The chain recombines TRBV7-9 with TRBJ2-2; D is unclear. CDR1 is SEHNR, CDR2 FQNEAQ, per germline (reference sequence). The CDR3 is 13 amino acids. Between the trimmed V and J ends, which lost 1 base and 7 bases, there was a span of 7 bases. The CDR3 region has the DNA TGTGCCAGCAGCTTAGGCGGAATCGGGGAGCTGTTTTTT. Protein sequence: CASSLGGIGELFF.

This chain connects TRBV28 to TRBJ2-1, with TRBD2 as a possible D gene (7 bases). CDR3 size: 17 residues. V was shortened by 0 bases and J by 1 base, with 13 bases between the two germline ends. Looked up from germline, CDR1 is MDHEN and CDR2 is SYDVKM. CDR3 DNA sequence: TGTGCCAGCAGTTTATGGAGCAGGGGAGGGTCCTACAATGAGCAGTTCTTC. Translation gives CASSLWSRGGSYNEQFF.

The chain has TRBV6-5 and TRBJ2-7, with TRBD2 identical over 9 bases. V dropped 7 bases and J dropped 7; count of bases not matched to a gene: 11. The V gene's germline CDR1 is MNHEY and CDR2 SVGAGI. The CDR3 covers 14 residues. CDR3 in DNA: TGTGCCAGCAAGCGGGGGGCGCAGGGTCGGGAGCAGTACTTC. Translation: CASKRGAQGREQYF.

The rearrangement joins TRBV7-2 to TRBJ1-3; D might be TRBD1 (6 bases). Germline V gene data show CDR1 as SGHTA and CDR2 as FQGNSA. Trimming pared 4 bases from V and 0 bases from J, leaving 10 bases between. The CDR3 is 15 residues long. The DNA of the CDR3 is TGTGCCAGCAGCTGGTCGACAGGCTCTGGAAACACCATATATTTT. It is translated as CASSWSTGSGNTIYF. Variable domain in full (rest from reference TRBV7-2 and TRBJ1-3): GAGVSQSPSNKVTEKGKDVELRCDPISGHTALYWYRQSLGQGLEFLIYFQGNSAPDKSGLPSDRFSAERTGGSVSTLTIQRTQQEDSAVYLCASSWSTGSGNTIYFGEGSWLTVV.

This rearrangement joins TRBV4-2 to TRBJ2-1; D remains ambiguous. Deletions cut 0 bases from V and 1 base from J, with 7 bases between. CDR1 is LGHNA and CDR2 is YNFKEQ in the germline V gene. The CDR3 totals 15 residues. The CDR3 region is CASSQEAFSYNEQFF. The CDR3 nucleotides are TGTGCCAGCAGCCAAGAAGCCTTTTCCTACAATGAGCAGTTCTTC.

This rearrangement joins TRBV10-2 to TRBJ2-5; 9 bases align to TRBD2. The V segment lost 8 bases and the J segment 4 bases; nucleotides outside the gene matches: 8. This CDR3 is built from 14 residues. Germline V lookup: CDR1 WSHSY, CDR2 SAAADI. This chain's CDR3 is CASHLTSGAETQYF. The CDR3 bases are TGCGCCAGCCATTTGACTAGCGGTGCAGAGACCCAGTACTTC.

The V and J genes are TRBV9 and TRBJ1-5; D gene uncertain. The ends were cut back, 4 bases at V and 3 bases at J, with 14 bases in the middle. Germline CDR1 and CDR2: SGDLS and YYNGEE. This CDR3 contains 15 residues. As DNA, the CDR3 is TGTGCCAGCAGCCCCGATGGAGCCCACAATCAGCCCCAGCATTTT. Translation: CASSPDGAHNQPQHF.

The gene calls are TRBV5-8 and TRBJ2-2; no firm D call. Germline loops: CDR1 SGHTS, CDR2 YDEGEE. The ends were cut back, 4 bases at V and 0 bases at J, with 13 bases in the middle. The CDR3 totals 16 residues. In DNA, the CDR3 is TGTGCCAGCAGCCCTACACTACAACCGAACACCGGGGAGCTGTTTTTT. Protein product: CASSPTLQPNTGELFF.

The rearrangement uses TRBV6-1 and TRBJ1-5; no definite D call. V shed 2 bases and J shed 0 bases, with 14 bases lying between them. CDR1 and CDR2 (germline): MNHNS, SASEGT. The CDR3 length is 17 residues. In nucleotides, the CDR3 is TGTGCCAGCAGTGAACTTTTCGCGGGGAATAGCAATCAGCCCCAGCATTTT. This translates into CASSELFAGNSNQPQHF.

The V gene is TRBV19, the J gene TRBJ1-4; D uncertain. Between the trimmed V and J ends, which lost 9 bases and 7 bases, there was a span of 15 bases. Germline lookup yields CDR1 LNHDA and CDR2 SQIVND (reference sequence). CDR3 length: 13 amino acids. This CDR3 reads CASFGGGSEKLFF. CDR3 nucleotide sequence: TGTGCCAGCTTCGGAGGCGGGAGTGAAAAACTGTTTTTT.

The chain uses TRBV2 and TRBJ2-5, with 10 nucleotides matching TRBD2. This CDR3 region has 17 residues. The germline CDR1 and CDR2 sequences are SNHLY and FYNNEI. Losses at the gene ends were 3 bases for V and 5 bases for J; bases not matched to a gene: 12. The chain's CDR3 is CASSDTAGGGLRETQYF. The CDR3 DNA reads as TGTGCCAGCAGTGATACAGCGGGAGGGGGCCTGCGGGAGACCCAGTACTTC.

This sequence joins TRBV5-1 and TRBJ2-5; 9 nucleotides match TRBD2. Germline lookup yields CDR1 SGHRS and CDR2 YFSETQ. CDR3 length: 17 residues. Trimming took 0 bases from V and 5 from J; bases not matched to a gene: 11. The CDR3 sequence: CASSLGAVSGGTETQYF. The CDR3 DNA reads as TGCGCCAGCAGCTTGGGGGCGGTTAGCGGGGGTACGGAGACCCAGTACTTC.

The J gene is TRBJ2-2, the V gene TRBV6-1, with no clear D. Germline CDR1 MNHNS, CDR2 SASEGT. V lost 5 bases, J lost 1 base, and 11 bases lay in between. CDR3 length: 15 amino acids. This CDR3 is CASSSEPENTGELFF. The DNA of the CDR3 is TGTGCCAGCAGTTCAGAACCCGAGAACACCGGGGAGCTGTTTTTT.

This sequence joins TRBV6-5 and TRBJ1-4, with D perhaps matching TRBD1 (5 bases). Trimming took 2 bases from V and 3 from J, leaving 10 bases between them. Germline V CDR1 and CDR2: MNHEY, SVGAGI. This CDR3 region has 15 residues. The CDR3 DNA reads TGTGCCAGCAGTTACCGGGGGGACCCTAATGAAAAACTGTTTTTT. Its protein is CASSYRGDPNEKLFF.

The chain is built from TRBV5-1 and TRBJ1-1; the D is unclear. CDR1 is SGHRS and CDR2 is YFSETQ in the germline V gene. The CDR3 has 14 residues. Between the trimmed V and J ends, which lost 0 bases and 5 bases, there was a span of 11 bases. The CDR3 DNA follows: TGCGCCAGCAGCTTGGGGATGGGAGATACTGAAGCTTTCTTT. As protein: CASSLGMGDTEAFF.

This rearrangement joins TRBV9 to TRBJ1-3; 9 bases are a match to TRBD1. J lost 4 bases, V lost 3 bases, and 11 bases had no gene match. The CDR3 sequence is 17 residues long. CDR1 is SGDLS and CDR2 is YYNGEE in the germline V gene. In DNA form, the CDR3 reads TGTGCCAGCAGCGCGCTCCCGGGACAGGGCGTCGGAAACACCATATATTTT. This gives the protein CASSALPGQGVGNTIYF.

The CDR3 here is CASSIEKGTPLHF. The CDR3 DNA is TGTGCCAGTAGTATAGAAAAGGGGACTCCCCTCCACTTT. The chain is built from TRBV19 and TRBJ1-6, with D tentatively TRBD1 (5 bases). V dropped 0 bases and J dropped 13 bases, with 10 bases sitting between them. Germline CDR1 is LNHDA and CDR2 is SQIVND (reference sequence). CDR3 length: 13 amino acids. The full variable domain, with the rest looked up from reference TRBV19 and TRBJ1-6, is DGGITQSPKYLFRKEGQNVTLSCEQNLNHDAMYWYRQDPGQGLRLIYYSQIVNDFQKGDIAEGYSVSREKKESFPLTVTSAQKNPTAFYLCASSIEKGTPLHFGNGTRLTVT.

This rearrangement joins TRBV10-2 to TRBJ2-1; 13 bases agree with TRBD2. Germline CDR1 is WSHSY and CDR2 is SAAADI. V lost 5 bases, J lost 7 bases, and 11 bases stayed unmatched. The CDR3 consists of 17 residues. Written as DNA, the CDR3 is TGCGCCAGCAGTCACTCGGGACTAGCGGGAAGTAAGAATGAGCAGTTCTTC. Its translation is CASSHSGLAGSKNEQFF.

The chain combines TRBV9 with TRBJ2-6; TRBD1 matches at 7 bases. Unmatched junction bases numbered 16, after V lost 9 bases and J lost 1 base. CDR3 length: 18 amino acids. The germline CDR1 and CDR2 sequences are SGDLS and YYNGEE. The CDR3 DNA sequence: TGTGCCATCCAAATGGGACAGAAGGGAAATTCTGGGGCCAACGTCCTGACTTTC. Amino acid sequence: CAIQMGQKGNSGANVLTF.